This T cell receptor (beta chain) derives from a study of shared clonotypes between healthy human individuals. Trimming at V came to 3 bases and at J to 0 bases, leaving 16 bases not matched to a gene. There are 21 residues in the CDR3. The germline gives CDR1 SGHRS, CDR2 YFSETQ. Some clones are missing from TCRdb's copy, which holds only in-frame ones; the method was immunoSEQ multiplex PCR. Of 800,000 to 1,200,000 clones in the sample, 78% were seen once. The sequenced sample consisted of memory CD4+ T cells from PBMCs. Subset of the sample: CD45RA-negative fraction. J is TRBJ2-1 and V is TRBV5-1; 12 nucleotides agree with TRBD2. This sequence was found in a man between 18 and 35 years old in good health. Some clones in this sample may be carry-over from other donors' samples. The CDR3 region has the DNA TGCGCCAGCAGCTCGCCCCGACTAGCGGGAGTGAAACCGAGCTCCTACAATGAGCAGTTCTTC. Translated: CASSSPRLAGVKPSSYNEQFF.